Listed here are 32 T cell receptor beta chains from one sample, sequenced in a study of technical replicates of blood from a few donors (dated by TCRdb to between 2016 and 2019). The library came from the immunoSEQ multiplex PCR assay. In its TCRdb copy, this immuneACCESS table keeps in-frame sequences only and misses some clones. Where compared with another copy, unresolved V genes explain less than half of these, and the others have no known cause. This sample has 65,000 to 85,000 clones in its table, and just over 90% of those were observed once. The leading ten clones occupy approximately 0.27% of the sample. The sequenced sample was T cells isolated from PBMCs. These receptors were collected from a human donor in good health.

The CDR3 reads CASSYPRGYQETQYF. CDR3 nucleotide sequence: TGTGCCAGCAGTTACCCCAGGGGGTACCAAGAGACCCAGTACTTC. V usage is TRBV6-5 and J usage is TRBJ2-5; 7 nucleotides match TRBD1. Trimming took 2 bases from V and 0 from J; bases not matched to a gene: 3. Germline-derived CDR1 and CDR2 are MNHEY and SVGAGI. The CDR3 contains 15 residues.

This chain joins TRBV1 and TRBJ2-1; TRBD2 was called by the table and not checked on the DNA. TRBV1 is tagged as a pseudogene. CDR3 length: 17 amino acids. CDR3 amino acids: CTSSQVLAGAGGNEQFF. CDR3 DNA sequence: TGCACCAGCAGCCAAGTCCTAGCGGGGGCGGGTGGGAATGAGCAGTTCTTC.

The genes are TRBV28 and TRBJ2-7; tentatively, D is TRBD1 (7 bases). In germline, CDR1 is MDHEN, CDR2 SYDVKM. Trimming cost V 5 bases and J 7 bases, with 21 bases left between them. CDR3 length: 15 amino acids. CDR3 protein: CASSLYGSAGGEQYF. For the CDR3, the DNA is TGTGCCAGCAGTCTCTACGGGAGTGCAGGGGGTGAGCAGTACTTC.

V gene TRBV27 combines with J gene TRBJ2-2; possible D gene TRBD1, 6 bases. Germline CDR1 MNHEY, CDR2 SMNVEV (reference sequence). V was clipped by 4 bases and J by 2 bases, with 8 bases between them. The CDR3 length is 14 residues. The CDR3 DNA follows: TGTGCCAGCAGTTCAGGGGAAAACACCGGGGAGCTGTTTTTT. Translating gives CASSSGENTGELFF.

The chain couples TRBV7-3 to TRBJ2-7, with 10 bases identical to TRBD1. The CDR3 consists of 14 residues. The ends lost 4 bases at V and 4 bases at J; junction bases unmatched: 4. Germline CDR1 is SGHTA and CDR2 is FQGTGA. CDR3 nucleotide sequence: TGTGCCAGCAGCTCCCTGGGACAGGGGTACGAGCAGTACTTC. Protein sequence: CASSSLGQGYEQYF. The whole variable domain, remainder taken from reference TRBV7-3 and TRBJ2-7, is GAGVSQTPSNKVTEKGKYVELRCDPISGHTALYWYRQSLGQGPEFLIYFQGTGAADDSGLPNDRFFAVRPEGSVSTLKIQRTERGDSAVYLCASSSLGQGYEQYFGPGTRLTVT.

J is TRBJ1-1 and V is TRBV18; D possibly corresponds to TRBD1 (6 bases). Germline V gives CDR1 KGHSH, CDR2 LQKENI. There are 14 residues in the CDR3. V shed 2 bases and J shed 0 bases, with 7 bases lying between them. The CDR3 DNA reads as TGTGCCAGCTCACCAGGACAGTTGAACACTGAAGCTTTCTTT. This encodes CASSPGQLNTEAFF.

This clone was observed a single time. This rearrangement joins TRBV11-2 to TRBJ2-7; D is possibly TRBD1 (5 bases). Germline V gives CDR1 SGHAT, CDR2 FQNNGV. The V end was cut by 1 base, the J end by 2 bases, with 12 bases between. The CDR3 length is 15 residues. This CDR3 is CASSLVFRGTYEQYF. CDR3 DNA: TGTGCCAGCAGCTTAGTCTTTAGGGGAACCTACGAGCAGTACTTC.

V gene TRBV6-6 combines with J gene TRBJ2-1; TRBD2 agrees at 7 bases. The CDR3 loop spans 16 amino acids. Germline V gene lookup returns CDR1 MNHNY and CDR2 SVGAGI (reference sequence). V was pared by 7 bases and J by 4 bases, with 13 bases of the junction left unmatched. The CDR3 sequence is CASTLNLADNYNEQFF. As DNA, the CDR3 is TGTGCCAGCACCTTGAACCTAGCGGATAATTACAATGAGCAGTTCTTC.

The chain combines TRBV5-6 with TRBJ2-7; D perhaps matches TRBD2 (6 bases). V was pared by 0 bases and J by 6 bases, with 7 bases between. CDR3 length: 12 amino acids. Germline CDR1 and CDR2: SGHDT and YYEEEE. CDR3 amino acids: CASSLGGAEQYF. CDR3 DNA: TGTGCCAGCAGCTTGGGCGGGGCCGAGCAGTACTTC.

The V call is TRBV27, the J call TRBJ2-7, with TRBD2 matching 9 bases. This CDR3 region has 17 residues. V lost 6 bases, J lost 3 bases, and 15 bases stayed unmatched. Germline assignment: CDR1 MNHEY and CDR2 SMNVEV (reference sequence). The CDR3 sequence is CASRLGRGGLIHYEQYF. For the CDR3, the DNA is TGTGCCAGCAGGCTTGGGCGGGGGGGGCTCATTCACTACGAGCAGTACTTC.

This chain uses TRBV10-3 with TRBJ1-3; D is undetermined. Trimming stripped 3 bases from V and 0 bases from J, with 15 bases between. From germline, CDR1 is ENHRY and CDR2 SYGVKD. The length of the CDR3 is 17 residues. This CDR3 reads CAISEVWQVISGNTIYF. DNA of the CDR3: TGTGCCATCAGTGAAGTTTGGCAGGTGATCTCTGGAAACACCATATATTTT.

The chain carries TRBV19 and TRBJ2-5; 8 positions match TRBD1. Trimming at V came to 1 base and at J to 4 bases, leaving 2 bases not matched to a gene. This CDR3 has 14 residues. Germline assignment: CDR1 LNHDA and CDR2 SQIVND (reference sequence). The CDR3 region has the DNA TGTGCCAGTAGTATAGTGACAGGGGTAGAGACCCAGTACTTC. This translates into CASSIVTGVETQYF.

CDR3 bases: TGTGCCAGCAGCGCCCCAGGGGACTATGGCTACACCTTC. This gives the protein CASSAPGDYGYTF. J is TRBJ1-2 and V is TRBV9, with D possibly matching TRBD1 (6 bases). The ends were cut back, 3 bases at V and 3 bases at J, with 9 bases in the middle. This CDR3 spans 13 amino acids. The germline V gene has CDR1 SGDLS and CDR2 YYNGEE.

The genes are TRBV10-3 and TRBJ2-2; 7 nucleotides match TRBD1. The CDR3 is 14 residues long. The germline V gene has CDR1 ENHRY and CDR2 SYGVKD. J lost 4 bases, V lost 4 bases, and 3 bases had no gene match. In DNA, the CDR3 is TGTGCCATCAGTGGGGACAGCGGCACCGGGGAGCTGTTTTTT. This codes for CAISGDSGTGELFF.

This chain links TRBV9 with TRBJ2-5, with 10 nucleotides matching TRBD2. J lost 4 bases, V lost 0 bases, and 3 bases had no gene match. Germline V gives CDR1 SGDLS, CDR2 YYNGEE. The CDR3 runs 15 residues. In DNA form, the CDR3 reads TGTGCCAGCAGCGTAGTGGCTAGCGGGGGAGAGACCCAGTACTTC. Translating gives CASSVVASGGETQYF.

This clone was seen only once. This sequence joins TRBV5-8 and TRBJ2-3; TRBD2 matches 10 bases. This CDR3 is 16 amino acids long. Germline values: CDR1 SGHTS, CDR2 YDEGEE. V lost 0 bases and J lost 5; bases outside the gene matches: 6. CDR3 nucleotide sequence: TGTGCCAGCAGCTTGGGGGGGCTAGCGGGGGAAGATACGCAGTATTTT. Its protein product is CASSLGGLAGEDTQYF.

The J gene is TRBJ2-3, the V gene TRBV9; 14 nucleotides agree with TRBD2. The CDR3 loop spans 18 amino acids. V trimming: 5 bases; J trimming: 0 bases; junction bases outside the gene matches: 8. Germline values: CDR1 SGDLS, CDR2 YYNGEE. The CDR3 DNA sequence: TGTGCCAGCAGTACCCCGACTAGCGGGGGGGCGAGCACAGATACGCAGTATTTT. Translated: CASSTPTSGGASTDTQYF.

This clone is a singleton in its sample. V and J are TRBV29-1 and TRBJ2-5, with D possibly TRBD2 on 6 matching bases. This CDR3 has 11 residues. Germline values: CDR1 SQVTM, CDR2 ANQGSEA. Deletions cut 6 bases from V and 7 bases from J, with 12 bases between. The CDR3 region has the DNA TGCAGCGTGACTAGAGGCGGGACCCAGTACTTC. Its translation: CSVTRGGTQYF.

CDR3 region: CASSPSAGPGNTIYF. The DNA for the CDR3 is TGCGCCAGCAGCCCTTCGGCGGGGCCTGGAAACACCATATATTTT. The chain has TRBV4-1 and TRBJ1-3; the D gene is possibly TRBD1 (5 bases). The CDR3 runs 15 residues. CDR1 is MGHRA and CDR2 is YSYEKL in the germline V gene. The V and J ends lost 4 bases and 2 bases respectively, with 12 bases between them.

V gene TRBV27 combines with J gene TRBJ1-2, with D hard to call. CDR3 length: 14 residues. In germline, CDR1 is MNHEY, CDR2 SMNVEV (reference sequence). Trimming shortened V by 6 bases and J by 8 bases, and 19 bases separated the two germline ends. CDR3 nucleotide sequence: TGTGCCAGCAGAGACCTGGACGGGGTGGACGGCTACACCTTC. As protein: CASRDLDGVDGYTF.

The CDR3: CASRPTGWPYGYTF. The CDR3 DNA follows: TGTGCCAGCAGGCCTACAGGGTGGCCCTATGGCTACACCTTC. J is TRBJ1-2 and V is TRBV6-5, with a possible D match to TRBD1 (6 bases). The V end lost 6 bases, the J end lost 4 bases, and 15 bases lay between the germline ends. CDR1 and CDR2 (germline): MNHEY, SVGAGI. The CDR3 totals 14 residues.

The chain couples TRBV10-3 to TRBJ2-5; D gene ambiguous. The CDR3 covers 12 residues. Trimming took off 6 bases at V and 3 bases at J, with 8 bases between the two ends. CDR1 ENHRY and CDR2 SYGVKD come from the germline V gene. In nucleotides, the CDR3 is TGTGCCATCAGCTCACATAAAGAGACCCAGTACTTC. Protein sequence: CAISSHKETQYF.

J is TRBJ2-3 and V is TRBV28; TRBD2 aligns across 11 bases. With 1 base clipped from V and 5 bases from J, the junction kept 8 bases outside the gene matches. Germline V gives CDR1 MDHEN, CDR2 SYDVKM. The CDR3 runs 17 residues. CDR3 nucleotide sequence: TGTGCCAGCAGTTTATTGGCCGGGACTAGCGGAGAAGATACGCAGTATTTT. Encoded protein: CASSLLAGTSGEDTQYF.

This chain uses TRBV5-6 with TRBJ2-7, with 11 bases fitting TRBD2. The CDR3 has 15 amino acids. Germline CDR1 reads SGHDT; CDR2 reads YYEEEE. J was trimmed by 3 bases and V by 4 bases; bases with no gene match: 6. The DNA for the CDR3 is TGTGCCAGCAGCCAAGTAGCGGGAGGGTACTACGAGCAGTACTTC. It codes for CASSQVAGGYYEQYF. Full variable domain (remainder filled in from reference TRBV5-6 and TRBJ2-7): DAGVTQSPTHLIKTRGQQVTLRCSPKSGHDTVSWYQQALGQGPQFIFQYYEEEERQRGNFPDRFSGHQFPNYSSELNVNALLLGDSALYLCASSQVAGGYYEQYFGPGTRLTVT.

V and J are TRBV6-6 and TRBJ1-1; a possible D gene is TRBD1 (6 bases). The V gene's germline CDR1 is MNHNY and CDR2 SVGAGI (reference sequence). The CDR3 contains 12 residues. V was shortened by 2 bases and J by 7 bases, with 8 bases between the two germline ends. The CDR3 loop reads CASSYGGYEAFF. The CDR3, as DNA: TGTGCCAGCAGTTACGGGGGCTATGAAGCTTTCTTT.

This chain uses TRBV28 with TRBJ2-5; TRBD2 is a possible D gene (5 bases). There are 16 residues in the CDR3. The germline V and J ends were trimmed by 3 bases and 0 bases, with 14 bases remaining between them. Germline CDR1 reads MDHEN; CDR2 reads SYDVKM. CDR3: CASSFTLGLYQETQYF. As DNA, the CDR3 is TGTGCCAGCAGTTTTACGCTAGGACTGTACCAAGAGACCCAGTACTTC.

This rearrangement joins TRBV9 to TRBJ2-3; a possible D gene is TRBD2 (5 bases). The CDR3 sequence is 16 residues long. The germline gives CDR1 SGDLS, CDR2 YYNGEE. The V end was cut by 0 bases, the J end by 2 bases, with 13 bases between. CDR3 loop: CASSVALEGTTDTQYF. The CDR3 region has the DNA TGTGCCAGCAGCGTAGCTCTCGAGGGAACCACAGATACGCAGTATTTT.

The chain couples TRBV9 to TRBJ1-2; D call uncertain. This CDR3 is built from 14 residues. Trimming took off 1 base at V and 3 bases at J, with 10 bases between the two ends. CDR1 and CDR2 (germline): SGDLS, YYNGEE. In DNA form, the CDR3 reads TGTGCCAGCAGCGTAATGGGAGGGTACTATGGCTACACCTTC. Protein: CASSVMGGYYGYTF.

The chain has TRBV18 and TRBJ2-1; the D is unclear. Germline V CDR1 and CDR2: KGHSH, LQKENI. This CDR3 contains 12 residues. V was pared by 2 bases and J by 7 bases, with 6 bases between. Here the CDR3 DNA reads TGTGCCAGCTCACCATCGGGTAATGAGCAGTTCTTC. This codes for CASSPSGNEQFF.

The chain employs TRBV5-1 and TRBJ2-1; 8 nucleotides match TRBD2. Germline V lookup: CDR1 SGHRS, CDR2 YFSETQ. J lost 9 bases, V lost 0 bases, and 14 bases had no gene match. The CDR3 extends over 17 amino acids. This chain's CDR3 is CASSLETGTRRGGEQFF. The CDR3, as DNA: TGCGCCAGCAGCTTGGAGACCGGGACTAGGAGGGGGGGTGAGCAGTTCTTC.

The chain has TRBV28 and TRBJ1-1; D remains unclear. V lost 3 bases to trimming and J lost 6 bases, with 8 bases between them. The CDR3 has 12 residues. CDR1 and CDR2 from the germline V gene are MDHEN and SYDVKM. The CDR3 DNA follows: TGTGCCAGCAGTTTCCGTCGTCCTGAAGCTTTCTTT. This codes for CASSFRRPEAFF.

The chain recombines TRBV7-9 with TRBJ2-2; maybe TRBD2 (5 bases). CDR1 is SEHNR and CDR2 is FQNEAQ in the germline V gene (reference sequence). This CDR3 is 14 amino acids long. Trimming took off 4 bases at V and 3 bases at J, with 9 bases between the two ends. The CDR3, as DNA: TGTGCCAGCAGCTCCGGACTCGACACCGGGGAGCTGTTTTTT. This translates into CASSSGLDTGELFF.